These 19 T cell receptor beta chains share one sample of origin, sequenced in a study of tumor and adjacent non-tumor tissue in lung cancer. No cell sorting was done before RNA was extracted from the tissue. A modified ARM-PCR protocol with three rounds of nested PCR amplified TCRbeta. TCRdb itself ran the multiplex PCR reads through MiXCR, one entry per CDR3 protein. Here the sample spans 75,000 to 100,000 distinct CDR3 sequences, 67% being singletons. Material for sequencing was lung tumor tissue. All receptors come from a man in his fifties or sixties with non-small cell lung cancer.

As concerns this clonotype: A much larger clonotype is one base distant, so this may be a read error. The chain has TRBV29-1 and TRBJ2-7; TRBD1 matches at 8 bases. Losses at the gene ends were 4 bases for V and 2 bases for J; bases not matched to a gene: 1. The germline gives CDR1 SQVTM, CDR2 ANQGSEA. The length of the CDR3 is 12 residues. The DNA for the CDR3 is TGCAGCGTTGGACAGGGGACCTACGAGCAGTACTTC. As protein: CSVGQGTYEQYF.

In this sample, this clonotype turned up a few times. V usage is TRBV14 and J usage is TRBJ2-7, with D perhaps matching TRBD2 (5 bases). Germline V gene lookup returns CDR1 SGHDN and CDR2 FVKESK. CDR3 size: 15 residues. V lost 1 base and J lost 9, with 19 bases in between. CDR3 sequence reads: CASSQVSGMVNVQYF. CDR3 nucleotides: TGTGCCAGCAGCCAAGTATCCGGGATGGTGAACGTGCAGTACTTC. Supplemented by reference TRBV14 and TRBJ2-7, the full variable domain reads EAGVTQFPSHSVIEKGQTVTLRCDPISGHDNLYWYRRVMGKEIKFLLHFVKESKQDESGMPNNRFLAERTGGTYSTLKVQPAELEDSGVYFCASSQVSGMVNVQYFGPGTRLTVT.

In regard to this clonotype: This may arise from a read error, as a much more abundant clone is one base away. The rearrangement links TRBV7-9 to TRBJ2-7; 7 bases are a match to TRBD2. This CDR3 spans 14 amino acids. The trim removed 8 bases at V and 3 bases at J, leaving 10 bases unmatched. The V gene's germline CDR1 is SEHNR and CDR2 FQNEAQ (reference sequence). The chain's CDR3 is CASGGGAGRYEQYF. The CDR3, as DNA: TGTGCCAGCGGCGGGGGAGCGGGTCGCTACGAGCAGTACTTC. Filled out from reference TRBV7-9 and TRBJ2-7, the complete variable domain reads DTGVSQNPRHKITKRGQNVTFRCDPISEHNRLYWYRQTLGQGPEFLTYFQNEAQLEKSRLLSDRFSAERPKGSFSTLEIQRTEQGDSAMYLCASGGGAGRYEQYFGPGTRLTVT.

This clonotype was found a few times. The chain employs TRBV5-1 and TRBJ1-3; TRBD1 aligns across 7 bases. V lost 4 bases, J lost 0 bases, and 7 bases stayed unmatched. CDR3 length: 16 amino acids. CDR1 is SGHRS and CDR2 is YFSETQ in the germline V gene. The DNA for the CDR3 is TGCGCCAGCAGCCAGACCGGGACAGACTCTGGAAACACCATATATTTT. This encodes CASSQTGTDSGNTIYF.

Regarding this clonotype: Relative to the germline gene, one junction end is altered; a read error may explain this. The genes are TRBV20-1 and TRBJ2-1; D possibly corresponds to TRBD2 (6 bases). The CDR3 sequence is 15 residues long. Germline V gives CDR1 DFQATT, CDR2 SNEGSKA (reference sequence). The DNA of the CDR3 is TGTGGTGCTAGAGTAACGCGGGGACCCTACAATGAGCAGTTCTTC. Translated: CGARVTRGPYNEQFF.

As to this clonotype: Since the CDR3 does not end with the conserved phenylalanine or tryptophan, this likely comes from a read error. V usage is TRBV11-2 and J usage is TRBJ2-7, with D possibly being TRBD2 (5 bases). The CDR3 runs to 12 residues. Germline CDR1 is SGHAT and CDR2 is FQNNGV. CDR3 bases: TGTGCCAACAGCTTAGGACTGCACGAACAGTACCTC. Encoded protein: CANSLGLHEQYL.

Comments on this clonotype: At one boundary the junction diverges from the germline segment, which might be a read error. This chain joins TRBV11-2 and TRBJ2-7; 15 bases match TRBD2. Germline V gene sequence: CDR1 SGHAT, CDR2 FQNNGV. The CDR3 is made up of 18 amino acids. CDR3 in DNA: TGTGCCAGCACCCGGACTAGCGGGAGGGCCAAAAGCTCCCACAAGCAGTATTTC. As protein: CASTRTSGRAKSSHKQYF.

Points on this clonotype: An end of the junction does not agree with germline; a read error may underlie this. The chain carries TRBV6-6 and TRBJ1-6, with unresolved D. The length of the CDR3 is 14 residues. Germline V gene sequence: CDR1 MNHNY, CDR2 SVGAGI (reference sequence). CDR3 DNA: TGTGCCAGTTCCCAACGGGCGAGTAATTCACACCTCCACTTT. This gives the protein CASSQRASNSHLHF.

In regard to this clonotype: At one of its ends the junction is not consistent with the germline gene, which may arise from a read error. CDR3 in amino acids: CANSLSGAVLVYNEQFF. DNA of the CDR3: TGTGCCAACAGCTTATCGGGGGCGGTACTGGTCTACAACGAGCAGTTCTTC. V usage is TRBV11-1 and J usage is TRBJ2-1; D possibly matches TRBD1 or TRBD2 (6 bases each). The CDR3 is 17 residues long. Germline CDR1 reads SGHAT; CDR2 reads FQDESV (reference sequence). The whole variable domain, remainder taken from reference TRBV11-1 and TRBJ2-1, is EAEVAQSPRYKITEKSQAVAFWCDPISGHATLYWYRQILGQGPELLVQFQDESVVDDSQLPKDRFSAERLKGVDSTLKIQPAELGDSAMYLCANSLSGAVLVYNEQFFGPGTRLTVL.

This clonotype is deemed medium-sized. DNA of the CDR3: TGTGCCAGCAGCTTAGACCTCTCTGGGGCCAACGTCCTGACTTTC. This translates into CASSLDLSGANVLTF. This sequence joins TRBV11-3 and TRBJ2-6; D is unresolved. V was shortened by 0 bases and J by 0 bases, with 3 bases between the two germline ends. This CDR3 contains 15 residues. Per germline, CDR1 SGHNT and CDR2 YENEEA.

This clonotype was recorded at least ten times. The chain joins TRBV30 to TRBJ1-5; D is ambiguous. Germline CDR1 GTSNPN, CDR2 SVGIG (reference sequence). The V and J ends lost 3 bases and 5 bases respectively, with 11 bases between them. The CDR3 has 13 amino acids. The CDR3 coding sequence is TGTGCCTGGAGCGAGATGAGGGATCAGCCCCAGCATTTT. This sequence encodes CAWSEMRDQPQHF.

This clonotype came up many times. The chain joins TRBV28 to TRBJ2-5, with D hard to call. V dropped 1 base and J dropped 5 bases, with 17 bases sitting between them. The germline CDR1 and CDR2 sequences are MDHEN and SYDVKM. CDR3 length: 16 residues. The CDR3, as DNA: TGTGCCAGCAGTTTATCCCCTCTGGCAGACGGGGAGACCCAGTACTTC. It translates to CASSLSPLADGETQYF.

This clonotype was observed once. The chain uses TRBV4-2 and TRBJ1-1; D remains unclear. Deletions cut 4 bases from V and 4 bases from J, with 10 bases between. In germline, CDR1 is LGHNA, CDR2 YNFKEQ. The CDR3 spans 13 residues. The CDR3 reads CASSPPVSTEAFF. DNA of the CDR3: TGTGCCAGCAGCCCGCCGGTGAGCACTGAAGCTTTCTTT.

Details on this clonotype: The junction differs from germline at one of its ends, possibly a read error. The chain combines TRBV4-2 with TRBJ2-1; D call uncertain. Germline lookup yields CDR1 LGHNA and CDR2 YNFKEQ. This CDR3 comprises 17 residues. The CDR3 sequence: CASIRDGNPGTYTEQFF. The CDR3 DNA is TGTGCCAGCATCCGAGATGGGAACCCCGGAACCTACACTGAGCAGTTCTTC.

For this clonotype: Its ends do not fully match the called genes, so a read error is possible. This chain uses TRBV28 with TRBJ1-5, with 7 bases aligning to TRBD1. In germline, CDR1 is MDHEN, CDR2 SYDVKM. The CDR3 is 14 residues long. The CDR3, as DNA: TGTGCCAACAGTTTAGACAGGGCCTGGAAGCCCCAGCATTTT. Translating it yields CANSLDRAWKPQHF.

The genes are TRBV11-2 and TRBJ1-3; D gene unclear. V was clipped by 5 bases and J by 2 bases, with 13 bases between them. Germline V CDR1 and CDR2: SGHAT, FQNNGV. This CDR3 comprises 15 residues. CDR3 nucleotides: TGTGCCAGCAGCCACACCTGGACCCCTGGAAACACCATATATTTT. Its translation is CASSHTWTPGNTIYF.

The sample holds one count of this clonotype. Possible read error: a much larger clone is one base away. The chain links TRBV5-4 to TRBJ2-5; TRBD2 agrees at 9 bases. V dropped 7 bases and J dropped 5; count of bases not matched to a gene: 18. This CDR3 comprises 17 residues. Germline CDR1 is SGHNT and CDR2 is YYREEE (reference sequence). The CDR3 DNA is TGTGCCAGCTGCCCGACGGGGCCTAGCGGGGCTGGGGAGACCCAGTACTTC. This translates into CASCPTGPSGAGETQYF.

About this clonotype: It may be a read error: a sequence one base away is much more abundant. This sequence joins TRBV12-5 and TRBJ2-1; D is ambiguous. CDR1 and CDR2 (germline): LGHNT, FRNRAP. V was shortened by 11 bases and J by 2 bases, with 10 bases between the two germline ends. CDR3 length: 12 residues. The CDR3 sequence is CAGVLAYNEQFF. Written as DNA, the CDR3 is TGTGCTGGTGTCCTAGCCTACAATGAGCAGTTCTTC.

V is TRBV10-2 and J is TRBJ1-6, with D hard to call. This CDR3 contains 14 residues. Germline CDR1 and CDR2: WSHSY and SAAADI. Trimming took off 5 bases at V and 7 bases at J, with 12 bases between the two ends. This CDR3 is CASSPLGWNSPLHF. The CDR3, as DNA: TGCGCCAGCAGTCCTTTAGGGTGGAATTCACCCCTCCACTTT.